Below, 32 T cell receptor beta chains from the same sample are listed, as sequenced in a study of response to subunit inactivated influenza vaccine. TCRdb redid the calling of the RT-PCR reads with MiXCR, one entry per CDR3 protein. The table shows more than 600,000 distinct CDR3 sequences, with about 18% occurring only once. Sequenced material: PBMCs from blood, taken approximately 5 days after vaccination. Receptors were obtained from a man aged 50 to 60 who received an inactivated influenza vaccine.

V usage is TRBV20-1 and J usage is TRBJ2-1; D unclear. The CDR3 extends over 17 amino acids. V was pared by 6 bases and J by 0 bases, with 21 bases between. Germline V gene sequence: CDR1 DFQATT, CDR2 SNEGSKA (reference sequence). Written as DNA, the CDR3 is TGCAGTGCCAGCGAGTCCGGGCCCTGGGGCTCCTACAATGAGCAGTTCTTC. It specifies CSASESGPWGSYNEQFF.

This clonotype was observed a handful of times. J is TRBJ2-5 and V is TRBV10-3; no clear D gene. V was pared by 1 base and J by 4 bases, with 7 bases between. The CDR3 contains 13 residues. Germline V gives CDR1 ENHRY, CDR2 SYGVKD. As DNA, the CDR3 is TGTGCCATCAGTGAGTGGTTAGCAGAGACCCAGTACTTC. Translating gives CAISEWLAETQYF.

This clonotype was picked up many times. The chain has TRBV7-2 and TRBJ2-7; D is uncertain. CDR1 and CDR2 (germline): SGHTA, FQGNSA. There are 11 residues in the CDR3. Trimming removed 8 bases from V and 3 bases from J, with 8 bases in between. The CDR3 region is CASSRYYEQYF. The CDR3, as DNA: TGTGCCAGCTCCCGGTACTACGAGCAGTACTTC.

V and J are TRBV20-1 and TRBJ1-6, with TRBD1 matching 8 bases. V was pared by 3 bases and J by 0 bases, with 10 bases of the junction left unmatched. Germline lookup yields CDR1 DFQATT and CDR2 SNEGSKA (reference sequence). The CDR3 runs to 18 residues. The CDR3 sequence: CSASPIDRGGSYNSPLHF. CDR3 bases: TGCAGTGCTAGCCCAATAGACAGGGGAGGCTCCTATAATTCACCCCTCCACTTT.

This clonotype showed up many times. For the CDR3, the DNA is TGCGCCAGCGGCCAGGACAGGAGGAACACTGAAGCTTTCTTT. This encodes CASGQDRRNTEAFF. V and J are TRBV5-1 and TRBJ1-1, with 7 bases identical to TRBD1. The CDR3 contains 14 residues. Germline trimming cut 7 bases from V and 1 base from J; bases unmatched to any gene: 7. Germline V CDR1 and CDR2: SGHRS, YFSETQ.

V is TRBV5-1 and J is TRBJ2-7, with 10 bases identical to TRBD2. The germline gives CDR1 SGHRS, CDR2 YFSETQ. This CDR3 comprises 15 residues. The V and J ends lost 5 bases and 4 bases, in that order; junction bases with no gene match: 9. CDR3 loop: CASRNLAGEMYEQYF. The CDR3 coding sequence is TGCGCCAGCAGGAATCTAGCGGGGGAAATGTACGAGCAGTACTTC.

V is TRBV12-3 or TRBV12-4 and J is TRBJ2-5, with 7 positions matching TRBD1. V shed 6 bases and J 2 bases; nucleotides not matched to a gene: 9. The CDR3 has 15 amino acids. The chain's CDR3 is CASRNRGAMQETQYF. The CDR3 DNA follows: TGTGCCAGCAGAAACAGGGGCGCAATGCAAGAGACCCAGTACTTC.

This clonotype appeared a few times. This rearrangement joins TRBV27 to TRBJ2-7; D is tentatively TRBD1 or TRBD2 (6 bases each). V was trimmed by 5 bases and J by 4 bases, leaving 27 bases between them. The germline V gene encodes CDR1 MNHEY and CDR2 SMNVEV (reference sequence). The CDR3 consists of 18 residues. CDR3 nucleotide sequence: TGTGCCAGCAGTCCTAAGGGGGTGGTACTGCTAGCGATTTACGAGCAGTACTTC. Its protein is CASSPKGVVLLAIYEQYF.

This chain connects TRBV10-3 to TRBJ2-5; tentative D call: TRBD2 (6 bases). This CDR3 spans 16 amino acids. The germline gives CDR1 ENHRY, CDR2 SYGVKD. The V and J ends lost 2 bases and 5 bases respectively, with 18 bases between them. The CDR3 region is CAISEVWAGRAETQYF. The CDR3 DNA reads as TGTGCCATCAGTGAGGTCTGGGCGGGACGGGCGGAGACCCAGTACTTC.

This clonotype was seen ten or more times. V is TRBV20-1 and J is TRBJ2-7, with 7 positions matching TRBD1. The CDR3 runs to 14 residues. Germline V gene sequence: CDR1 DFQATT, CDR2 SNEGSKA (reference sequence). J lost 3 bases, V lost 4 bases, and 9 bases had no gene match. The CDR3 is CSANSGTALYEQYF. The CDR3 nucleotides read TGCAGTGCTAACTCCGGGACAGCTCTCTACGAGCAGTACTTC.

The gene calls are TRBV14 and TRBJ2-7; D assignment may be TRBD1 or TRBD2 (5 bases each). The CDR3 extends over 14 amino acids. V lost 3 bases and J lost 3, with 12 bases in between. Germline CDR1 is SGHDN and CDR2 is FVKESK. The CDR3 reads CASSQFGAIYEQYF. As DNA, the CDR3 is TGTGCCAGCAGCCAGTTCGGGGCTATCTACGAGCAGTACTTC.

This clonotype was counted many times. This chain uses TRBV5-1 with TRBJ2-7; possible D gene TRBD1, 5 bases. The V gene lost 4 bases and the J gene lost 4 bases, with 12 bases spanning the gap. In germline, CDR1 is SGHRS, CDR2 YFSETQ. The CDR3 extends over 13 amino acids. The CDR3 DNA sequence: TGCGCCAGCAGCAAATTAGACAGTTACGAGCAGTACTTC. Its protein is CASSKLDSYEQYF. The full variable domain, rest sourced from reference TRBV5-1 and TRBJ2-7, is KAGVTQTPRYLIKTRGQQVTLSCSPISGHRSVSWYQQTPGQGLQFLFEYFSETQRNKGNFPGRFSGRQFSNSRSEMNVSTLELGDSALYLCASSKLDSYEQYFGPGTRLTVT.

The V call is TRBV25-1, the J call TRBJ1-6; 7 bases are a match to TRBD1. Germline CDR1 MGHDK, CDR2 SYGVNS. The CDR3 is 14 amino acids. V lost 6 bases, J lost 5 bases, and 4 bases stayed unmatched. CDR3 coding DNA: TGTGCCAGCAGGGGGACAGCTAATAATTCACCCCTCCACTTT. Encoded protein: CASRGTANNSPLHF.

The chain uses TRBV7-8 and TRBJ2-2, with 8 bases aligning to TRBD1. The CDR3 sequence is 15 residues long. The V gene end was trimmed by 4 bases and the J gene end by 1 base; junction bases not matched to a gene: 2. Germline V gene sequence: CDR1 SGHVS, CDR2 FQNEAQ. The DNA of the CDR3 is TGTGCCAGCAGCTCGGGACAGGTGAACACCGGGGAGCTGTTTTTT. It specifies CASSSGQVNTGELFF. Full variable domain (rest looked up from reference TRBV7-8 and TRBJ2-2): GAGVSQSPRYKVAKRGQDVALRCDPISGHVSLFWYQQALGQGPEFLTYFQNEAQLDKSGLPSDRFFAERPEGSVSTLKIQRTQQEDSAVYLCASSSGQVNTGELFFGEGSRLTVL.

DNA for the CDR3: TGTGCCAGCAGCTTAGATAGCGGGAGGGCAACAGGTAATGAGCAGTTCTTC. This translates into CASSLDSGRATGNEQFF. This chain uses TRBV7-3 with TRBJ2-1, with 11 bases that match TRBD2. J lost 7 bases, V lost 2 bases, and 10 bases had no gene match. This CDR3 has 17 residues. Germline values: CDR1 SGHTA, CDR2 FQGTGA.

The V and J genes are TRBV20-1 and TRBJ2-7; 10 bases match TRBD2. Germline values: CDR1 DFQATT, CDR2 SNEGSKA (reference sequence). With V trimmed by 1 base and J by 6 bases, 12 bases remained unmatched. The CDR3 spans 16 residues. The DNA for the CDR3 is TGCAGTGCTAGAGTGAAGCGGGAGGGCCAATCGGGCGAGCAGTACTTC. This translates into CSARVKREGQSGEQYF.

This clonotype was found a few times. The chain employs TRBV29-1 and TRBJ1-2; D is possibly TRBD1 (5 bases). Between the trimmed V and J ends, which lost 6 bases and 0 bases, there was a span of 17 bases. Per the germline V gene, CDR1 is SQVTM and CDR2 is ANQGSEA. The CDR3 loop spans 15 amino acids. The CDR3 DNA is TGCAGCGTGAGGGGAGGGGATGCGGCTAACTATGGCTACACCTTC. Protein: CSVRGGDAANYGYTF. Filled out from reference TRBV29-1 and TRBJ1-2, the complete variable domain reads SAVISQKPSRDICQRGTSLTIQCQVDSQVTMMFWYRQQPGQSLTLIATANQGSEATYESGFVIDKFPISRPNLTFSTLTVSNMSPEDSSIYLCSVRGGDAANYGYTFGSGTRLTVV.

Notes on this clonotype: One junction end disagrees with the germline gene, perhaps due to a read error. J is TRBJ2-7 and V is TRBV4-1; 9 bases fit TRBD1. Germline V lookup: CDR1 MGHRA, CDR2 YSYEKL. CDR3 size: 14 residues. CDR3 sequence reads: CASSRPGQGYQQYF. The CDR3 bases are TGCGCCAGCAGCCGGCCGGGACAGGGCTACCAGCAGTACTTC.

This clonotype was seen a few times. The V call is TRBV4-3, the J call TRBJ2-1, with TRBD2 as a possible D gene (5 bases). From germline, CDR1 is LGHNA and CDR2 YSLEER. The CDR3 totals 13 residues. Trimming removed 0 bases at V and 8 bases at J, with 8 bases between. CDR3 coding DNA: TGCGCCAGCAGCCAAGATTCCGGGGATGAGCAGTTCTTC. This sequence encodes CASSQDSGDEQFF.

This clonotype has more than one count but fewer than ten. The chain joins TRBV24-1 to TRBJ2-2, with 7 bases identical to TRBD2. Trimming at V came to 6 bases and at J to 0 bases, leaving 0 bases not matched to a gene. There are 14 residues in the CDR3. Germline assignment: CDR1 KGHDR and CDR2 SFDVKD. Written as DNA, the CDR3 is TGTGCCACCAGTACTAGCGCGAACACCGGGGAGCTGTTTTTT. This gives the protein CATSTSANTGELFF.

The chain has TRBV5-5 and TRBJ2-2; 10 bases are shared with TRBD2. The junction had 14 bases not matched to a gene; V was cut back by 5 bases and J by 4 bases. Germline V gene sequence: CDR1 SGHKS, CDR2 YYEKEE (reference sequence). The CDR3 sequence is 18 residues long. The CDR3 sequence: CASRPKLWLAGVTGELFF. The CDR3 DNA reads as TGTGCCAGCAGACCAAAACTCTGGCTAGCGGGAGTCACCGGGGAGCTGTTTTTT.

The chain recombines TRBV7-8 with TRBJ2-7, with D tentatively TRBD1 (5 bases). Germline values: CDR1 SGHVS, CDR2 FQNEAQ. V was pared by 3 bases and J by 4 bases, with 13 bases between. This CDR3 has 14 residues. In nucleotides, the CDR3 is TGTGCCAGCAGCTTTCGTAGGGGCCCTTACGAGCAGTACTTC. Protein sequence: CASSFRRGPYEQYF.

This clonotype occurred a few times. The chain combines TRBV12-3 or TRBV12-4 with TRBJ1-5; D is undetermined. Trimming took off 3 bases at V and 0 bases at J, with 12 bases between the two ends. The CDR3 runs 16 residues. CDR3 bases: TGTGCCAGCAGTTTGGTGGGGAGTCATAGCAATCAGCCCCAGCATTTT. Translating gives CASSLVGSHSNQPQHF.

The rearrangement links TRBV6-1 to TRBJ2-7, with TRBD1 matching over 8 bases. Germline V gives CDR1 MNHNS, CDR2 SASEGT. The CDR3 sequence is 14 residues long. With V trimmed by 6 bases and J by 3 bases, 7 bases remained unmatched. The CDR3 coding sequence is TGTGCCAGCAGAACAGACAGGGGAGGCTACGAGCAGTACTTC. Translation gives CASRTDRGGYEQYF.

This clonotype turned up a few times. This sequence joins TRBV10-3 and TRBJ2-1; 12 bases agree with TRBD1. Germline CDR1 and CDR2: ENHRY and SYGVKD. CDR3 length equals 15 residues. Trimming cost V 5 bases and J 7 bases; bases outside gene matches: 6. The CDR3 protein is CAISQGQGARNEQFF. CDR3 DNA sequence: TGTGCCATCAGTCAGGGACAGGGGGCGCGGAATGAGCAGTTCTTC.

The chain is built from TRBV28 and TRBJ2-5, with no clear D. There are 14 residues in the CDR3. Germline V gene lookup returns CDR1 MDHEN and CDR2 SYDVKM. Trimming removed 2 bases from V and 4 bases from J, with 11 bases in between. In DNA form, the CDR3 reads TGTGCCAGCAGTTTAGGTGGTGTTATAGAGACCCAGTACTTC. Protein sequence: CASSLGGVIETQYF.

V is TRBV12-3 or TRBV12-4 and J is TRBJ2-1, with 8 bases identical to TRBD2. V lost 9 bases and J lost 2; bases outside the gene matches: 18. The CDR3 totals 18 residues. DNA for the CDR3: TGTGCCAGTTTCGGGCCTGTCGGCGGGAGGATACCCTACAATGAGCAGTTCTTC. Protein: CASFGPVGGRIPYNEQFF.

The chain recombines TRBV6-5 with TRBJ2-4, with a weak D call TRBD2 (6 bases). Trimming pared 0 bases from V and 3 bases from J, leaving 15 bases between. The CDR3 is 17 amino acids. CDR1 is MNHEY, CDR2 SVGAGI, per germline. The CDR3 reads CASSYSPGVDVKNIQYF. In DNA, the CDR3 is TGTGCCAGCAGTTACTCCCCGGGGGTGGACGTCAAAAACATTCAGTACTTC.

This clonotype was observed a few times. The chain joins TRBV28 to TRBJ2-1, with 7 bases fitting TRBD2. V shed 6 bases, J shed 5 bases, and the junction held 7 bases outside the gene matches. The CDR3 covers 14 residues. Germline V CDR1 and CDR2: MDHEN, SYDVKM. The CDR3 DNA reads TGTGCCAGCAGCCCTCGGGGGGATAACAATGAGCAGTTCTTC. The encoded protein is CASSPRGDNNEQFF.

V usage is TRBV28 and J usage is TRBJ2-3, with 14 nucleotides matching TRBD2. Per the germline V gene, CDR1 is MDHEN and CDR2 is SYDVKM. The V gene end was trimmed by 5 bases and the J gene end by 4 bases; junction bases not matched to a gene: 8. CDR3 length: 17 residues. The CDR3 coding sequence is TGTGCCAGCAGTCCCCTGGGACTAGCGGGAGTACCAGATACGCAGTATTTT. Residues: CASSPLGLAGVPDTQYF.

This chain links TRBV12-5 with TRBJ2-3; possibly TRBD1 or TRBD2 for D (5 bases each). The germline CDR1 and CDR2 sequences are LGHNT and FRNRAP. This CDR3 region has 18 residues. V was cut by 0 bases and J by 5 bases, with 21 bases left in between. Here the CDR3 DNA reads TGTGCTAGTGGTTTGGTACTCGGGGACCGGCCAGGAAAAGATACGCAGTATTTT. It yields the protein CASGLVLGDRPGKDTQYF.

This clonotype came up a few times. The chain has TRBV12-3 or TRBV12-4 and TRBJ1-5; tentative D call: TRBD1 (5 bases). The CDR3 contains 16 residues. V gave up 6 bases and J gave up 2 bases, with 17 bases separating them. In nucleotides, the CDR3 is TGTGCCAGCAGCACCTTTTCCAGGGTGGGCAATCAGCCCCAGCATTTT. It encodes CASSTFSRVGNQPQHF.